This TCR beta chain was sequenced during a study of control samples from healthy donors and cancer patients. The CDR3 runs to 14 residues. Trimming left V 5 bases short and J 5 bases short, with 15 bases between. Germline V gene lookup returns CDR1 LNHDA and CDR2 SQIVND (reference sequence). Libraries were prepared by immunoSEQ multiplex PCR; TCRdb keeps only in-frame clonotypes and omits some of them. The table has over 15,000 clones, roughly 80% seen once. The sample taken for sequencing was PBMCs. The chain recombines TRBV19 with TRBJ2-5, with D perhaps TRBD2 (7 bases). The sequence came from a man of 80 years or more with head and neck cancer. CDR3 coding DNA: TGTGCCAGTAGTCGGGGGGCGAGGTATGAGACCCAGTACTTC. As protein: CASSRGARYETQYF.